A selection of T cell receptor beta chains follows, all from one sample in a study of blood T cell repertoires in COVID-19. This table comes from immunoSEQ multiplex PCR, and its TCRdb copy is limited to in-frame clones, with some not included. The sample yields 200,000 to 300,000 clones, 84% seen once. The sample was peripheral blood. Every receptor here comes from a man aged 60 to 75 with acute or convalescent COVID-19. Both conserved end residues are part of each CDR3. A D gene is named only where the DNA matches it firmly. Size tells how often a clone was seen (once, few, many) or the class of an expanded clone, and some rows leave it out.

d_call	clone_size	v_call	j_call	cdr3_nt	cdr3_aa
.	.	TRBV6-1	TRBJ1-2	TGTGCCAGCAGTGAACCAGGCTTCTATGGCTACACCTTC	CASSEPGFYGYTF
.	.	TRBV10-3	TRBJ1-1	TGTGCCATCAGTGAATTTAACAAGAAGAACACTGAAGCTTTCTTT	CAISEFNKKNTEAFF
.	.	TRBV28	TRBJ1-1	TGTGCCAGCACTTCGGGGTTTTGGGACACTGAAGCTTTCTTT	CASTSGFWDTEAFF
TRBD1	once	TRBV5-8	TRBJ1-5	TGTGCCAGCAGCCCCCCGACAGGGACGACTTATAGCAATCAGCCCCAGCATTTT	CASSPPTGTTYSNQPQHF
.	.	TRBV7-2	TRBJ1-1	TGTGCCAGCAGCTTAACGACAGGCGACGAAGCTTTCTTT	CASSLTTGDEAFF
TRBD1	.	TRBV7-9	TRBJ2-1	TGTGCCAGCAGCTTAGCGGGCAGGGGGCAATACAATGAGCAGTTCTTC	CASSLAGRGQYNEQFF
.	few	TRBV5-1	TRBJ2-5	TGCGCCAGCAGCCGGGTACAAGAGACCCAGTACTTC	CASSRVQETQYF
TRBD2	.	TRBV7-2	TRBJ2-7	TGTGCCAGCAGCTTAGCGGGAGGGATCCCCTGGTACGAGCAGTACTTC	CASSLAGGIPWYEQYF
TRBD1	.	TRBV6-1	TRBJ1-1	TGTGCCAGCAGTGATCGGACAGGGGACACTGAAGCTTTCTTT	CASSDRTGDTEAFF
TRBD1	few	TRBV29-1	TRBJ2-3	TGCAGCGTTGGGGGGACAGGGGGCGCAGATACGCAGTATTTT	CSVGGTGGADTQYF
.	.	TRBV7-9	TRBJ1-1	TGTGCCAGCAGCTTCAGGGAAAACACTGAAGCTTTCTTT	CASSFRENTEAFF
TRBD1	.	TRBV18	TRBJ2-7	TGTGCCAGCTCACCGGACAGGAGCTCCTACGAGCAGTACTTC	CASSPDRSSYEQYF
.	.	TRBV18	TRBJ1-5	TGTGCCAGCTCGTCGTCAGGCAATCAGCCCCAGCATTTT	CASSSSGNQPQHF
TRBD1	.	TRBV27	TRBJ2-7	TGTGCCAGCAGCACACCCCGGGACAGGGGTAACGAGCAGTACTTC	CASSTPRDRGNEQYF
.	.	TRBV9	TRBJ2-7	TGTGCCAGCAGCACCCGGGACACCGAGCAGTACTTC	CASSTRDTEQYF
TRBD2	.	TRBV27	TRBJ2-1	TGTGCCAGCAGAGCTAGCGGTAGCTCCTACAATGAGCAGTTCTTC	CASRASGSSYNEQFF
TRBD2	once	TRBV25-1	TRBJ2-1	TGTGCCAGCAGTGAACTAGCGGGAGGATATCAGTTCTTC	CASSELAGGYQFF
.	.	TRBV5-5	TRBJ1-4	TGTGCCAGCAGCTTAACGGGGGTTGCAACTAATGAAAAACTGTTTTTT	CASSLTGVATNEKLFF
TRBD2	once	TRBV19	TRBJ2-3	TGTGCCAGTAGTATGGGGACTAGCGGGAGGAGTTGGGGCACAGATACGCAGTATTTT	CASSMGTSGRSWGTDTQYF
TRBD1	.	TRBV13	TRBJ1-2	TGTGCCAGCAGCTTAGGCCTGCGACAGGGAAATGGCTACACCTTC	CASSLGLRQGNGYTF
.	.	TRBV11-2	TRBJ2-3	TGTGCCAGCGGAATAGGAGACACAGATACGCAGTATTTT	CASGIGDTDTQYF
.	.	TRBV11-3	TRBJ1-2	TGTGCCAGCAGCTTTAACACGCCACCTGGTCATGGCTACACCTTC	CASSFNTPPGHGYTF
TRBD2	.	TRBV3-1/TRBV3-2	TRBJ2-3	TGTGCCAGCAGCCTCAGCGGGGGGGACACAGATACGCAGTATTTT	CASSLSGGDTDTQYF
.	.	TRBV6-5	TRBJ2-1	TGTGCCAGCTTACCCGGCGGTGCGGGGGCAAATGAGCAGTTCTTC	CASLPGGAGANEQFF
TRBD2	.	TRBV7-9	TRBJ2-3	TGTGCCAGCAGCCGGACTAGCGGGAGGTCAGATACGCAGTATTTT	CASSRTSGRSDTQYF
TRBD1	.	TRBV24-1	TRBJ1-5	TGTGCCACCAGTGATTTGCGGGGACAGGGGCAGAATCAGCCCCAGCATTTT	CATSDLRGQGQNQPQHF
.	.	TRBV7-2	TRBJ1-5	TGTGCCAGCAGCTTTCATAGCAATCAGCCCCAGCATTTT	CASSFHSNQPQHF
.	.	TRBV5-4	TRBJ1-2	TGTGCCAGCAGCCTGGACGACAGGATTGATTATGGCTACACCTTC	CASSLDDRIDYGYTF
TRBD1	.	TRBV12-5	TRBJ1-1	TGTGCTAGTGGTTTAGGGACAGGGACTTTCTTT	CASGLGTGTFF
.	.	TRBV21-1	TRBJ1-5	TGTGCCAGCAGCAAAGCAGGACAGGGGGTCCGGACCAATCAGCCCCAGCATTTT	CASSKAGQGVRTNQPQHF
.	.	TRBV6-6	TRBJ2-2	TGTGCCAGCAGCTCGAACACCGGGGAGCTGTTTTTT	CASSSNTGELFF
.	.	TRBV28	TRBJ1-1	TGTGCCAGCAGCGAAAACCTTCAGGGATATGACACTGAAGCTTTCTTT	CASSENLQGYDTEAFF
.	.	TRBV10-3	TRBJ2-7	TGTGCCATCAGTGAGGTGAACCGAGATTGGGAGCAGTACTTC	CAISEVNRDWEQYF
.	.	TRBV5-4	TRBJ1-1	TGTGCCAGCAGCTTCGCCACAGGGAACACTGAAGCTTTCTTT	CASSFATGNTEAFF
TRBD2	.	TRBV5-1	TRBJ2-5	TGCGCCAGCAGCTTGGCCCGAGCGGGAGGGGAAGAGACCCAGTACTTC	CASSLARAGGEETQYF
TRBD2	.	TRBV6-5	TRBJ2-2	TGTGCCAGCAGCCCCGGGGGGTCGCACACCGGGGAGCTGTTTTTT	CASSPGGSHTGELFF
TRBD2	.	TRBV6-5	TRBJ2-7	TGTGCCAGCAGTTCCCTAGTTAGCGGGGGCCCCTACGAGCAGTACTTC	CASSSLVSGGPYEQYF
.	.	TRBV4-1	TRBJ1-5	TGCGCCAGCAGCCCCTCCACTAATCAGCCCCAGCATTTT	CASSPSTNQPQHF